A single sample gave rise to the 18 T cell receptor beta chains below, sequenced in a study of blood T cell repertoires in COVID-19. TCRdb's copy holds only in-frame clones and misses some; the assay was immunoSEQ multiplex PCR. The table includes hundreds of thousands of clones, 70% to 90% detected once. Sequencing was performed on peripheral blood. The source is a human donor in a cohort sampled during active COVID-19.

The chain has TRBV5-1 and TRBJ1-1; TRBD1 matches at 8 bases. Looked up from germline, CDR1 is SGHRS and CDR2 is YFSETQ. Unmatched junction bases numbered 15, after V lost 4 bases and J lost 4 bases. The CDR3 covers 17 residues. The CDR3 DNA follows: TGCGCCAGCAGCACGGGACAGGAGCTATACTTGGGCACTGAAGCTTTCTTT. This gives the protein CASSTGQELYLGTEAFF.

CDR3 DNA sequence: TGTGCCAGCAGTGGTGGGTGGGAGGAAAAACTGTTTTTT. It codes for CASSGGWEEKLFF. This sequence joins TRBV2 and TRBJ1-4; D gene uncertain. From germline, CDR1 is SNHLY and CDR2 FYNNEI. The length of the CDR3 is 13 residues. V was cut by 4 bases and J by 8 bases, with 11 bases left in between.

This chain uses TRBV28 with TRBJ1-1; D ambiguous. Germline V gene data show CDR1 as MDHEN and CDR2 as SYDVKM. This CDR3 has 14 residues. V lost 4 bases to trimming and J lost 0 bases, with 9 bases between them. This CDR3 reads CASSSYPMNTEAFF. DNA for the CDR3: TGTGCCAGCAGTTCCTACCCTATGAACACTGAAGCTTTCTTT.

Turning to this clone: This CDR3 is also generated by other DNA sequences in the sample. The V call is TRBV3-1 (or the pseudogene TRBV3-2), the J call TRBJ2-7; 7 bases map to TRBD2. J gave up 4 bases and V 4 bases, and 4 bases lay outside the gene matches. The CDR3 length is 13 residues. Germline CDR1 LGHDT, CDR2 YNNKEL (reference sequence). The CDR3 protein is CASSPRGGYEQYF. The CDR3 nucleotides read TGTGCCAGCAGCCCCCGGGGAGGGTACGAGCAGTACTTC.

This clone was counted once. In nucleotides, the CDR3 is TGCGCCAGCAGCTTGGGGTCCTTGGGCGGGGGGCGAAATGAGCAGTTCTTC. Protein sequence: CASSLGSLGGGRNEQFF. The chain has TRBV5-1 and TRBJ2-1, with TRBD2 matching over 8 bases. Germline CDR1 is SGHRS and CDR2 is YFSETQ. CDR3 size: 17 residues. The trim removed 0 bases at V and 7 bases at J, leaving 12 bases unmatched.

V and J are TRBV19 and TRBJ2-2; TRBD2 aligns across 7 bases. Germline CDR1 reads LNHDA; CDR2 reads SQIVND (reference sequence). After removal of 3 bases from V and 6 bases from J, the junction contained 7 bases not matched to a gene. This CDR3 spans 15 amino acids. The CDR3 DNA reads TGTGCCAGTAGTATCGCGGCGGGGGTTCCCGGGGAGCTGTTTTTT. This codes for CASSIAAGVPGELFF.

The CDR3 DNA is TGTGCCAGCAGCTTAGCGGGGCTAGGAAACACCATATATTTT. Protein: CASSLAGLGNTIYF. V gene TRBV7-2 combines with J gene TRBJ1-3; maybe TRBD1 (5 bases). The CDR3 covers 14 residues. Deletions cut 0 bases from V and 4 bases from J, with 7 bases between. The germline V gene has CDR1 SGHTA and CDR2 FQGNSA.

This clone was seen more than once but under ten times. The rearrangement joins TRBV6-5 to TRBJ2-3; 8 nucleotides match TRBD1. J was trimmed by 3 bases and V by 6 bases; bases with no gene match: 5. This CDR3 is 14 amino acids long. CDR1 is MNHEY and CDR2 is SVGAGI in the germline V gene. CDR3 sequence: CASRTDRGTDTQYF. For the CDR3, the DNA is TGTGCCAGCAGAACAGACAGGGGTACAGATACGCAGTATTTT.

This chain connects TRBV7-2 to TRBJ2-1; D remains unclear. Germline assignment: CDR1 SGHTA and CDR2 FQGNSA. With 5 bases removed from V and 8 bases from J, the gap between germline ends came to 16 bases. The CDR3 runs 14 residues. In DNA, the CDR3 is TGTGCCAGCAGCCTGGTGGGCCCGTTGGATGAGCAGTTCTTC. It translates to CASSLVGPLDEQFF.

Worth noting for this clone: The same CDR3 arises from other DNA sequences in this sample as well. The chain carries TRBV18 and TRBJ2-7, with D maybe TRBD1 (5 bases). V gave up 2 bases and J gave up 6 bases, with 8 bases separating them. In germline, CDR1 is KGHSH, CDR2 LQKENI. The CDR3 sequence is 12 residues long. For the CDR3, the DNA is TGTGCCAGCTCACCAGACAGCCTCGAGCAGTACTTC. Amino acid sequence: CASSPDSLEQYF.

This chain connects TRBV6-5 to TRBJ1-2; D may be TRBD1 (6 bases). V shed 0 bases and J shed 4 bases, with 12 bases lying between them. The CDR3 length is 15 residues. Germline CDR1 MNHEY, CDR2 SVGAGI. The CDR3 sequence: CASSYSPQGSYGYTF. CDR3 sequence (DNA): TGTGCCAGCAGTTACTCGCCACAGGGAAGCTATGGCTACACCTTC.

This chain links TRBV28 with TRBJ2-7; tentative D call: TRBD2 (5 bases). The germline V gene has CDR1 MDHEN and CDR2 SYDVKM. The CDR3 sequence is 15 residues long. V was clipped by 2 bases and J by 9 bases, with 20 bases between them. The CDR3: CASSLRSQLELGQYF. As DNA, the CDR3 is TGTGCCAGCAGTTTAAGGAGTCAACTTGAACTAGGGCAGTACTTC.

The chain couples TRBV27 to TRBJ2-3; 7 bases line up with TRBD1. The V and J ends lost 5 bases and 2 bases, in that order; junction bases with no gene match: 10. CDR1 is MNHEY and CDR2 is SMNVEV in the germline V gene (reference sequence). The CDR3 extends over 16 amino acids. For the CDR3, the DNA is TGTGCCAGCAGTGCCCGGACAGGAACTATCACAGATACGCAGTATTTT. As protein: CASSARTGTITDTQYF.

This clone was seen only once. The V and J genes are TRBV3-1 (or the pseudogene TRBV3-2) and TRBJ2-2; TRBD1 aligns across 7 bases. CDR3 length equals 16 residues. Germline loops: CDR1 LGHDT, CDR2 YNNKEL (reference sequence). V was clipped by 4 bases and J by 2 bases; unmatched bases: 7. Here the CDR3 reads CASSPSGTVNTGELFF. CDR3 nucleotide sequence: TGTGCCAGCAGCCCCTCCGGGACAGTTAACACCGGGGAGCTGTTTTTT.

The rearrangement uses TRBV9 and TRBJ1-1; a possible D gene is TRBD1 (5 bases). Between the trimmed V and J ends, which lost 0 bases and 1 base, there was a span of 10 bases. This CDR3 region has 15 residues. Per germline, CDR1 SGDLS and CDR2 YYNGEE. The CDR3 sequence is CASSVVRGSNTEAFF. The CDR3 nucleotides read TGTGCCAGCAGCGTAGTAAGGGGTTCGAACACTGAAGCTTTCTTT.

V usage is TRBV11-2 and J usage is TRBJ1-3; 7 bases fit TRBD1. Germline assignment: CDR1 SGHAT and CDR2 FQNNGV. CDR3 length equals 15 residues. V shed 1 base and J 4 bases; nucleotides not matched to a gene: 4. This CDR3 reads CASSLGGGRGNTIYF. The CDR3 DNA is TGTGCCAGCAGCTTAGGAGGGGGCCGGGGAAACACCATATATTTT. Filled out from reference TRBV11-2 and TRBJ1-3, the complete variable domain reads EAGVAQSPRYKIIEKRQSVAFWCNPISGHATLYWYQQILGQGPKLLIQFQNNGVVDDSQLPKDRFSAERLKGVDSTLKIQPAKLEDSAVYLCASSLGGGRGNTIYFGEGSWLTVV.

CDR3 in amino acids: CASSLRSAGFYEQYF. CDR3 nucleotides: TGTGCCAGCAGTTTACGGTCGGCAGGGTTCTACGAGCAGTACTTC. The chain combines TRBV28 with TRBJ2-7, with D maybe TRBD1 (5 bases). The CDR3 totals 15 residues. The germline V gene encodes CDR1 MDHEN and CDR2 SYDVKM. V lost 2 bases, J lost 3 bases, and 14 bases lay in between. Filled out from reference TRBV28 and TRBJ2-7, the complete variable domain reads DVKVTQSSRYLVKRTGEKVFLECVQDMDHENMFWYRQDPGLGLRLIYFSYDVKMKEKGDIPEGYSVSREKKERFSLILESASTNQTSMYLCASSLRSAGFYEQYFGPGTRLTVT.

V is TRBV29-1 and J is TRBJ1-2; 7 bases map to TRBD1. The CDR3 is made up of 13 amino acids. The germline gives CDR1 SQVTM, CDR2 ANQGSEA. The J segment lost 4 bases and the V segment lost 4 bases, leaving 6 bases of the junction unmatched. The CDR3 region is CSVVDRATYGYTF. As DNA, the CDR3 is TGCAGCGTTGTAGACAGGGCCACCTATGGCTACACCTTC.